This entry lists 13 T cell receptor beta chains sequenced from one sample in a study of radiation and T cells in renal cell carcinoma. Time point here: baseline pretreatment blood. Treatment meaning: 15 Gy SBRT to primary tumor, nephrectomy 4 weeks later. Profiling relied on immunoSEQ multiplex PCR, and the TCRdb table lists in-frame clones only, not all of them. The sample has 90,000 to 95,000 clones; 82% are singletons. The material sequenced was blood, taken from a patient whose treatment included radiotherapy and nephrectomy. Receptors originate from a man in his fifties or sixties with renal cell carcinoma.

The table lists this clone with a count of one. The chain has TRBV18 and TRBJ2-7, with 7 bases lining up with TRBD1. Losses at the gene ends were 5 bases for V and 3 bases for J; bases not matched to a gene: 1. Looked up from germline, CDR1 is KGHSH and CDR2 is LQKENI. The CDR3 loop spans 12 amino acids. The CDR3 coding sequence is TGTGCCAGCTCAGGGACAGTCTACGAGCAGTACTTC. Protein sequence: CASSGTVYEQYF.

This clone appeared once. V and J are TRBV14 and TRBJ2-5; TRBD1 aligns across 9 bases. CDR1 is SGHDN, CDR2 FVKESK, per germline. The trim removed 4 bases at V and 5 bases at J, leaving 8 bases unmatched. The CDR3 totals 15 residues. The CDR3 is CASSPSTGGSETQYF. The CDR3, as DNA: TGTGCCAGCAGCCCTTCCACAGGGGGCAGTGAGACCCAGTACTTC.

On this clone itself: The junction differs from germline at one of its ends, possibly a read error. The genes are TRBV11-2 and TRBJ2-3; a weak D match, TRBD1 (7 bases). The germline V gene encodes CDR1 SGHAT and CDR2 FQNNGV. This CDR3 spans 12 amino acids. The CDR3 here is CASSSSRDREDF. The CDR3 DNA reads TGTGCCAGCAGCTCTTCCCGAGACAGGGAGGATTTT.

The chain employs TRBV5-1 and TRBJ2-7, with TRBD1 matching over 7 bases. The length of the CDR3 is 15 residues. J gave up 1 base and V 0 bases, and 4 bases lay outside the gene matches. Germline assignment: CDR1 SGHRS and CDR2 YFSETQ. This CDR3 is CASSLARTGSYEQYF. CDR3 nucleotide sequence: TGCGCCAGCAGCTTGGCCCGGACAGGATCCTACGAGCAGTACTTC.

In the case of this clone: One junction end does not reproduce the germline sequence, and a read error may be involved. The CDR3 bases are TGTGCCAGCAGGTTATCGGCCTGGGGGCCGATGGAGGATGAAAAACTGTTTTTT. This encodes CASRLSAWGPMEDEKLFF. The rearrangement uses TRBV28 and TRBJ1-4; possible D gene TRBD1, 6 bases. This CDR3 spans 18 amino acids. CDR1 and CDR2 (germline): MDHEN, SYDVKM.

This chain joins TRBV7-2 and TRBJ2-3; D assignment may be TRBD1 or TRBD2 (5 bases each). This CDR3 comprises 14 residues. Germline CDR1 and CDR2: SGHTA and FQGNSA. V was clipped by 7 bases and J by 0 bases, with 11 bases between them. CDR3 amino acids: CASIEGESTDTQYF. The CDR3 DNA is TGTGCCAGCATCGAAGGGGAGAGCACAGATACGCAGTATTTT.

This clone showed up just once. This chain links TRBV28 with TRBJ2-7; D not certain. This CDR3 spans 12 amino acids. Between the trimmed V and J ends, which lost 1 base and 4 bases, there was a span of 5 bases. The germline V gene encodes CDR1 MDHEN and CDR2 SYDVKM. The CDR3 loop is CASSLSAYEQYF. The CDR3 DNA reads TGTGCCAGCAGTTTATCAGCTTACGAGCAGTACTTC.

The gene calls are TRBV6-1 and TRBJ1-2; D not certain. Germline CDR1 reads MNHNS; CDR2 reads SASEGT. The CDR3 has 14 residues. Trimming cost V 10 bases and J 5 bases, with 20 bases left between them. The CDR3 bases are TGTGCCACCCGACCCTGGACGGAGACGTATGGCTACACCTTC. This sequence encodes CATRPWTETYGYTF.

The chain employs TRBV9 and TRBJ2-1; the D gene is possibly TRBD2 (5 bases). Between the trimmed V and J ends, which lost 6 bases and 9 bases, there was a span of 13 bases. CDR1 is SGDLS, CDR2 YYNGEE, per germline. The CDR3 is made up of 12 amino acids. The CDR3, as DNA: TGTGCCAGCACCTCGACGGCGGGTGAGCAGTTCTTC. It yields the protein CASTSTAGEQFF.

The V gene is TRBV6-5, the J gene TRBJ2-3, with D unresolved. The CDR3 consists of 15 residues. The germline V gene has CDR1 MNHEY and CDR2 SVGAGI. V gave up 6 bases and J gave up 0 bases, with 13 bases separating them. The CDR3 loop is CASSKHGTSTDTQYF. DNA of the CDR3: TGTGCCAGCAGCAAACACGGAACTAGCACAGATACGCAGTATTTT.

The chain links TRBV27 to TRBJ1-5; a possible D gene is TRBD1 (6 bases). The V gene lost 4 bases and the J gene lost 1 base, with 14 bases spanning the gap. Germline CDR1 and CDR2: MNHEY and SMNVEV (reference sequence). CDR3 size: 16 residues. The CDR3 DNA sequence: TGTGCCAGCAGTTACAGGGTCGAGGGGAGCAATCAGCCCCAGCATTTT. Protein: CASSYRVEGSNQPQHF.

This sequence joins TRBV29-1 and TRBJ2-5, with D maybe TRBD1 (5 bases). V was trimmed by 3 bases and J by 0 bases, leaving 11 bases between them. Germline CDR1 reads SQVTM; CDR2 reads ANQGSEA. This CDR3 has 14 amino acids. The CDR3, as DNA: TGCAGCGTTGAGGCCGACAGCTACCAAGAGACCCAGTACTTC. Its translation is CSVEADSYQETQYF.

The V call is TRBV5-4, the J call TRBJ2-7, with D possibly being TRBD1 (6 bases). Germline loops: CDR1 SGHNT, CDR2 YYREEE (reference sequence). The V gene lost 1 base and the J gene lost 10 bases, with 9 bases spanning the gap. The CDR3 runs 11 residues. Here the CDR3 DNA reads TGTGCCAGCAGCTTGACAGGGAGACAGTACTTC. Amino acids: CASSLTGRQYF.